This section outlines one T cell receptor (beta chain) sequence together with its context. Its antigen is still unknown. The data derive from a study of T cell responses to AZD1222 COVID-19 vaccine. Broader study findings: CD4 TCRs associated with vaccination spanned spike, dominating at 160-218 and 743-854. Samples come after the peak T cell response, not at day 14.

Clones were read by immunoSEQ multiplex PCR, and TCRdb kept only the in-frame ones, dropping some. The sample holds some 110,000 clones; 93% are singletons and the top ten take around 5%. This CDR3 has 12 amino acids. Trimming removed 7 bases from V and 5 bases from J; junction bases left unmatched: 2. From germline, CDR1 is LNHDA and CDR2 SQIVND (reference sequence). The rearrangement links TRBV19 to TRBJ1-5; 7 positions match TRBD1. The material was peripheral blood, obtained on day 0 of AZD1222 vaccination. The TCR sequence derives from an adult in good health. DNA for the CDR3: TGTGCCAGTACCAGGGGGGATCAGCCCCAGCATTTT. It specifies CASTRGDQPQHF. The entire variable domain, with the rest obtained from reference TRBV19 and TRBJ1-5, is as follows: DGGITQSPKYLFRKEGQNVTLSCEQNLNHDAMYWYRQDPGQGLRLIYYSQIVNDFQKGDIAEGYSVSREKKESFPLTVTSAQKNPTAFYLCASTRGDQPQHFGDGTRLSIL.